The next 29 T cell receptor beta chains were all read from a single sample in a study of a mutant IDH1 vaccine in newly diagnosed glioma. Time point specified: week 5, during vaccination. All doses held 300 ug of mutant IDH1 20-mer peptide, with topical imiquimod. The repertoire was sequenced with immunoSEQ multiplex PCR; TCRdb's copy has only in-frame clones and lacks some. The sample lists 40,000 or so clones, around three quarters occurring once. These TCRs' antigens remain unknown. This material consisted of PBMCs, taken from a glioma patient whose treatment included an IDH1 peptide vaccine. Receptor source: a man aged 40-50 years with glioma.

This clone was recorded a few times. This chain joins TRBV19 and TRBJ2-7; 9 nucleotides agree with TRBD1. This CDR3 spans 16 amino acids. Germline V gene lookup returns CDR1 LNHDA and CDR2 SQIVND (reference sequence). Unmatched junction bases numbered 16, after V lost 7 bases and J lost 6 bases. The CDR3 is CASTDNTGTGTGEQYF. CDR3 DNA sequence: TGTGCCAGTACTGATAATACCGGGACAGGGACAGGCGAGCAGTACTTC.

The V call is TRBV5-6, the J call TRBJ2-3, with no clear D. This CDR3 comprises 14 residues. V lost 0 bases, J lost 0 bases, and 5 bases lay in between. Germline V lookup: CDR1 SGHDT, CDR2 YYEEEE. CDR3 region: CASSLGTSTDTQYF. The CDR3 region has the DNA TGTGCCAGCAGCTTGGGAACAAGCACAGATACGCAGTATTTT.

This chain uses TRBV30 with TRBJ1-1; D unresolved. V was shortened by 5 bases and J by 1 base, with 14 bases between the two germline ends. The CDR3 runs 14 residues. Germline loops: CDR1 GTSNPN, CDR2 SVGIG (reference sequence). The CDR3 is CAWVDPKPNTEAFF. The DNA for the CDR3 is TGTGCCTGGGTGGACCCTAAACCGAACACTGAAGCTTTCTTT.

J is TRBJ2-5 and V is TRBV2; TRBD2 is a possible D gene (6 bases). Germline CDR1 is SNHLY and CDR2 is FYNNEI. The CDR3 covers 15 residues. Between the trimmed V and J ends, which lost 3 bases and 4 bases, there was a span of 15 bases. CDR3 in DNA: TGTGCCAGCAGTGAGGTGGAGGGTGGTGTAGAGACCCAGTACTTC. Amino acid sequence: CASSEVEGGVETQYF.

This chain links TRBV7-9 with TRBJ2-3; a possible D gene is TRBD2 (7 bases). The CDR3 is 16 residues long. The germline V gene has CDR1 SEHNR and CDR2 FQNEAQ (reference sequence). Trimming took off 0 bases at V and 3 bases at J, with 13 bases between the two ends. CDR3 amino acids: CASSLATRGLTDTQYF. The CDR3 DNA sequence: TGTGCCAGCAGCTTAGCTACGCGGGGGCTAACAGATACGCAGTATTTT.

The rearrangement joins TRBV30 to TRBJ1-1; no firm D call. Trimming took off 1 base at V and 4 bases at J, with 4 bases between the two ends. CDR3 length: 11 residues. Germline CDR1 GTSNPN, CDR2 SVGIG (reference sequence). The CDR3 bases are TGTGCCTGGAGTGGGTTCACTGAAGCTTTCTTT. This translates into CAWSGFTEAFF.

CDR3 sequence: CASSLVAMGVGYTF. The CDR3 region has the DNA TGTGCCAGCAGCTTAGTAGCTATGGGGGTTGGCTACACCTTC. The chain combines TRBV7-8 with TRBJ1-2; TRBD1 might be the D (5 bases). V was pared by 1 base and J by 7 bases, with 13 bases between. Germline CDR1 SGHVS, CDR2 FQNEAQ. The CDR3 has 14 amino acids.

The chain carries TRBV6-1 and TRBJ1-2; D is unresolved. The V gene's germline CDR1 is MNHNS and CDR2 SASEGT. The CDR3 sequence is 9 residues long. Trimming left V 8 bases short and J 12 bases short, with 10 bases between. The CDR3 bases are TGTGCCAGCGCCCAGTCGCACACCTTC. Translation gives CASAQSHTF.

This rearrangement joins TRBV5-4 to TRBJ1-3, with 9 bases aligning to TRBD1. Germline values: CDR1 SGHNT, CDR2 YYREEE (reference sequence). With V trimmed by 4 bases and J by 4 bases, 6 bases remained unmatched. This CDR3 spans 15 amino acids. CDR3 loop: CASSLGQGPGNTIYF. CDR3 in DNA: TGTGCCAGCAGCCTAGGACAGGGGCCCGGAAACACCATATATTTT.

The CDR3 DNA sequence: TGCAGCGTTGAAGGAGGGGGAGAGCAGTACTTC. It translates to CSVEGGGEQYF. The genes are TRBV29-1 and TRBJ2-7, with D possibly TRBD1 on 6 matching bases. Trimming stripped 1 base from V and 7 bases from J, with 8 bases between. The CDR3 extends over 11 amino acids. Germline V lookup: CDR1 SQVTM, CDR2 ANQGSEA.

The rearrangement joins TRBV6-5 to TRBJ1-1; 7 bases align to TRBD1. The CDR3 is 14 amino acids. Germline V CDR1 and CDR2: MNHEY, SVGAGI. Trimming cost V 5 bases and J 4 bases; bases outside gene matches: 7. In DNA form, the CDR3 reads TGTGCCAGCAGTACAGGGGAGAGGAGCACTGAAGCTTTCTTT. Its protein product is CASSTGERSTEAFF.

The J gene is TRBJ1-5, the V gene TRBV10-3; no definite D call. CDR3 length: 15 amino acids. Looked up from germline, CDR1 is ENHRY and CDR2 is SYGVKD. Deletions cut 6 bases from V and 1 base from J, with 13 bases between. CDR3 sequence (DNA): TGTGCCATCAGGCCGGAAGGGAGGAGCAATCAGCCCCAGCATTTT. Its translation: CAIRPEGRSNQPQHF.

The V gene is TRBV5-1, the J gene TRBJ1-1; TRBD1 agrees at 9 bases. The CDR3 runs to 14 residues. Germline CDR1 is SGHRS and CDR2 is YFSETQ. Losses at the gene ends were 4 bases for V and 1 base for J; bases not matched to a gene: 2. Here the CDR3 reads CASSRDRENTEAFF. The CDR3 DNA sequence: TGCGCCAGCAGCCGGGACAGGGAGAACACTGAAGCTTTCTTT. The full variable domain, completed using reference TRBV5-1 and TRBJ1-1, is KAGVTQTPRYLIKTRGQQVTLSCSPISGHRSVSWYQQTPGQGLQFLFEYFSETQRNKGNFPGRFSGRQFSNSRSEMNVSTLELGDSALYLCASSRDRENTEAFFGQGTRLTVV.

The rearrangement joins TRBV6-5 to TRBJ1-6; D uncertain. The CDR3 length is 13 residues. Germline assignment: CDR1 MNHEY and CDR2 SVGAGI. V gave up 5 bases and J gave up 8 bases, with 10 bases separating them. This chain's CDR3 is CASSPQGHSPLHF. In DNA, the CDR3 is TGTGCCAGCAGTCCCCAAGGCCATTCACCCCTCCACTTT.

This rearrangement joins TRBV5-3 to TRBJ2-7; 7 nucleotides match TRBD1. TRBV5-3 is labeled an ORF, and its function is uncertain. The trim removed 4 bases at V and 5 bases at J, leaving 21 bases unmatched. This CDR3 is built from 18 residues. CDR3 amino acids: CARSRRGLGGQTGHEQYF. The DNA of the CDR3 is TGTGCCAGAAGCCGTAGGGGTCTAGGGGGACAGACAGGCCACGAGCAGTACTTC.

The chain combines TRBV7-2 with TRBJ2-3; D may be TRBD1 (6 bases). Trimming removed 6 bases from V and 4 bases from J, with 14 bases in between. Germline lookup yields CDR1 SGHTA and CDR2 FQGNSA. This CDR3 comprises 14 residues. The CDR3 region is CASRFVGAPDTQYF. For the CDR3, the DNA is TGTGCCAGCAGATTCGTGGGGGCCCCAGATACGCAGTATTTT.

The chain joins TRBV5-4 to TRBJ2-5; perhaps TRBD2 as D (6 bases). This CDR3 spans 14 amino acids. Germline V gene data show CDR1 as SGHNT and CDR2 as YYREEE (reference sequence). Between the trimmed V and J ends, which lost 5 bases and 2 bases, there was a span of 13 bases. CDR3 loop: CASRPGGAQETQYF. CDR3 coding DNA: TGTGCCAGCAGGCCCGGCGGGGCGCAAGAGACCCAGTACTTC.

The rearrangement links TRBV18 to TRBJ2-3; 8 bases agree with TRBD1. The ends lost 5 bases at V and 4 bases at J; junction bases unmatched: 2. The CDR3 runs to 13 residues. Per the germline V gene, CDR1 is KGHSH and CDR2 is LQKENI. The CDR3 region has the DNA TGTGCCAGCTCAGCAGGGGGCGCAGATACGCAGTATTTT. Encoded protein: CASSAGGADTQYF.

The chain is built from TRBV9 and TRBJ2-2; D is unclear. Germline CDR1 reads SGDLS; CDR2 reads YYNGEE. The CDR3 is 14 amino acids. The V gene lost 0 bases and the J gene lost 7 bases, with 10 bases spanning the gap. The CDR3 DNA follows: TGTGCCAGCAGCGTAGGAGAAAACCGCGGGGAGCTGTTTTTT. Amino acid sequence: CASSVGENRGELFF.

The gene calls are TRBV9 and TRBJ2-2; D not resolved. Germline V lookup: CDR1 SGDLS, CDR2 YYNGEE. V lost 4 bases to trimming and J lost 4 bases, with 8 bases between them. The CDR3 is made up of 13 amino acids. CDR3 coding DNA: TGTGCCAGCAGCCAACAAGGCACCGGGGAGCTGTTTTTT. Protein: CASSQQGTGELFF.

CDR3 bases: TGTGCCAGCAGTCTACGGACAGGGGTCGCACGAGGCGAGCAGTACTTC. It codes for CASSLRTGVARGEQYF. This rearrangement joins TRBV5-8 to TRBJ2-7, with 9 bases fitting TRBD1. The CDR3 covers 16 residues. V was clipped by 5 bases and J by 6 bases; unmatched bases: 15. Germline V gene lookup returns CDR1 SGHTS and CDR2 YDEGEE.

V usage is TRBV27 and J usage is TRBJ1-5; 9 bases match TRBD1. Germline V CDR1 and CDR2: MNHEY, SMNVEV (reference sequence). The CDR3 is 15 residues long. Trimming removed 7 bases from V and 5 bases from J; junction bases left unmatched: 9. This CDR3 is CASNKAGQGYQPQHF. DNA for the CDR3: TGTGCCAGCAACAAGGCGGGACAGGGATATCAGCCCCAGCATTTT.

The CDR3 protein is CASSITAGGEGYTF. The CDR3 nucleotides are TGTGCCAGTAGTATAACGGCAGGGGGTGAGGGCTACACCTTC. The V and J genes are TRBV19 and TRBJ1-2; 7 bases match TRBD1. The length of the CDR3 is 14 residues. J was trimmed by 8 bases and V by 2 bases; bases with no gene match: 8. The germline V gene encodes CDR1 LNHDA and CDR2 SQIVND (reference sequence). The full variable domain, with the rest looked up from reference TRBV19 and TRBJ1-2, is DGGITQSPKYLFRKEGQNVTLSCEQNLNHDAMYWYRQDPGQGLRLIYYSQIVNDFQKGDIAEGYSVSREKKESFPLTVTSAQKNPTAFYLCASSITAGGEGYTFGSGTRLTVV.

The gene calls are TRBV27 and TRBJ1-2; TRBD1 is a possible D gene (6 bases). V was trimmed by 5 bases and J by 4 bases, leaving 17 bases between them. Per germline, CDR1 MNHEY and CDR2 SMNVEV (reference sequence). There are 15 residues in the CDR3. CDR3 DNA sequence: TGTGCCAGCAGTCCCGACGGGGGAGGGGGCTATGGCTACACCTTC. Translating it yields CASSPDGGGGYGYTF.

This chain uses TRBV6-5 with TRBJ2-2, with 7 nucleotides matching TRBD2. Per the germline V gene, CDR1 is MNHEY and CDR2 is SVGAGI. The CDR3 sequence is 14 residues long. After removal of 2 bases from V and 4 bases from J, the junction contained 1 base not matched to a gene. CDR3: CASSYAGATGELFF. The DNA for the CDR3 is TGTGCCAGCAGTTACGCGGGAGCCACCGGGGAGCTGTTTTTT.

The gene calls are TRBV19 and TRBJ1-6; 9 bases are a match to TRBD1. CDR1 and CDR2 from the germline V gene are LNHDA and SQIVND (reference sequence). The CDR3 covers 14 residues. The V and J ends lost 3 bases and 10 bases, in that order; junction bases with no gene match: 4. The CDR3 protein is CASSIWDRDSPLHF. Here the CDR3 DNA reads TGTGCCAGTAGTATCTGGGACAGGGACTCACCCCTCCACTTT.

J is TRBJ1-1 and V is TRBV4-2, with 11 positions matching TRBD1. Germline values: CDR1 LGHNA, CDR2 YNFKEQ. The CDR3 has 18 residues. V trimming: 4 bases; J trimming: 4 bases; junction bases outside the gene matches: 14. The CDR3 region is CASSRGQGALNGATEAFF. The CDR3 DNA is TGTGCCAGCAGCCGAGGACAGGGGGCATTAAACGGGGCCACTGAAGCTTTCTTT.

The chain couples TRBV6-6 to TRBJ1-3; 8 positions match TRBD1. V lost 5 bases, J lost 4 bases, and 4 bases stayed unmatched. Per germline, CDR1 MNHNY and CDR2 SVGAGI (reference sequence). There are 14 residues in the CDR3. CDR3 DNA: TGTGCCAGCAGTGACAGGGGCGGCGGAAACACCATATATTTT. This encodes CASSDRGGGNTIYF.

This chain links TRBV19 with TRBJ1-5, with D possibly TRBD1 on 6 matching bases. Germline lookup yields CDR1 LNHDA and CDR2 SQIVND (reference sequence). Deletions cut 6 bases from V and 3 bases from J, with 18 bases between. The CDR3 has 16 residues. CDR3: CASRPQGRGINQPQHF. As DNA, the CDR3 is TGTGCCAGTAGGCCTCAGGGGAGGGGAATCAATCAGCCCCAGCATTTT.